Below are 30 T cell receptor beta chains sequenced from a single sample in a study of CD8 T cells in ankylosing spondylitis. MiXCR, run by TCRdb on the 5' RACE reads, gives a single entry per CDR3 protein. The sample holds about 440,000 distinct CDR3 sequences; about 15% are singletons and the top ten take over 0.9%. Study findings and constraints: Blood from ankylosing spondylitis patients appeared to carry a characteristic roughly eight-variant TCR beta motif.

The antigens of these receptors remain unknown. Sequenced sample: blood, either unsorted or a sorted T cell fraction (not recorded which). The receptors stem from a male donor with ankylosing spondylitis.

This chain's CDR3 is CSVPGQGSRGYTF. CDR3 in DNA: TGCAGCGTGCCCGGACAGGGGTCAAGAGGCTACACCTTC. The chain is built from TRBV29-1 and TRBJ1-2; 9 bases match TRBD1. Unmatched junction bases numbered 10, after V lost 6 bases and J lost 8 bases. The germline CDR1 and CDR2 sequences are SQVTM and ANQGSEA. The CDR3 spans 13 residues.

This clonotype was seen more than once but under ten times. This chain joins TRBV24-1 and TRBJ2-2, with 7 bases fitting TRBD1. The germline gives CDR1 KGHDR, CDR2 SFDVKD. The CDR3 is made up of 17 amino acids. V was pared by 4 bases and J by 5 bases, with 12 bases of the junction left unmatched. In DNA, the CDR3 is TGTGCCACCAGTGACCCACTCCGGGACAGAAATACCGGGGAGCTGTTTTTT. It encodes CATSDPLRDRNTGELFF.

This clonotype was detected a few times. The chain joins TRBV20-1 to TRBJ2-3, with 8 bases identical to TRBD2. This CDR3 has 13 residues. CDR1 DFQATT and CDR2 SNEGSKA come from the germline V gene (reference sequence). With 6 bases clipped from V and 5 bases from J, the junction kept 7 bases outside the gene matches. As DNA, the CDR3 is TGCAGTGCAACGACTAGCGCCAAAGATACGCAGTATTTT. It encodes CSATTSAKDTQYF.

The table lists this clonotype with a few counts. The chain uses TRBV25-1 and TRBJ2-7, with D possibly being TRBD1 (5 bases). This CDR3 spans 15 amino acids. The V and J ends lost 0 bases and 1 base respectively, with 10 bases between them. CDR1 is MGHDK, CDR2 SYGVNS, per germline. CDR3 sequence (DNA): TGTGCCAGCAGTGAATATGGGGCCGGGTCCTACGAGCAGTACTTC. Translation: CASSEYGAGSYEQYF.

Ten or more counts support this clonotype. V gene TRBV2 combines with J gene TRBJ2-3; TRBD2 aligns across 8 bases. The CDR3 consists of 15 residues. Germline values: CDR1 SNHLY, CDR2 FYNNEI. Unmatched junction bases numbered 11, after V lost 11 bases and J lost 1 base. The CDR3 here is CASSPQRGRTDTQYF. The CDR3 nucleotides read TGTGCCTCCTCCCCCCAGCGGGGGCGCACAGATACGCAGTATTTT.

This clonotype was counted ten times or more. V gene TRBV5-1 combines with J gene TRBJ1-3; D is possibly TRBD1 (5 bases). Germline loops: CDR1 SGHRS, CDR2 YFSETQ. Trimming pared 4 bases from V and 7 bases from J, leaving 9 bases between. This CDR3 has 12 amino acids. The CDR3 protein is CASSEGPNTIYF. The DNA of the CDR3 is TGCGCCAGCAGCGAGGGACCCAACACCATATATTTT.

This clonotype was detected many times. The CDR3 protein is CSAAISGRAVYEQYF. In DNA form, the CDR3 reads TGCAGTGCCGCAATTAGCGGGAGAGCGGTCTACGAGCAGTACTTC. The V call is TRBV20-1, the J call TRBJ2-7; 9 nucleotides agree with TRBD2. J lost 3 bases, V lost 6 bases, and 12 bases had no gene match. The CDR3 length is 15 residues. Per germline, CDR1 DFQATT and CDR2 SNEGSKA (reference sequence).

In this sample, this clonotype turned up many times. V usage is TRBV5-1 and J usage is TRBJ2-1, with a weak D call TRBD2 (5 bases). V lost 2 bases, J lost 9 bases, and 21 bases lay in between. Germline loops: CDR1 SGHRS, CDR2 YFSETQ. The CDR3 covers 16 residues. The CDR3 DNA reads TGCGCCAGCAGCTTTAGAGGGAGCGAGATGAATCCTGAGCAGTTCTTC. It encodes CASSFRGSEMNPEQFF.

The chain carries TRBV19 and TRBJ1-5; D not certain. Trimming pared 6 bases from V and 6 bases from J, leaving 9 bases between. CDR1 and CDR2 (germline): LNHDA, SQIVND (reference sequence). The CDR3 runs 12 residues. This CDR3 is CASSSNVQPQHF. The CDR3 DNA reads as TGTGCCAGTAGCTCTAATGTTCAGCCCCAGCATTTT.

V is TRBV2 and J is TRBJ2-1; 10 bases agree with TRBD2. There are 15 residues in the CDR3. V trimming: 6 bases; J trimming: 2 bases; junction bases outside the gene matches: 4. Germline V gives CDR1 SNHLY, CDR2 FYNNEI. CDR3 protein: CASRPGLAPYNEQFF. CDR3 DNA sequence: TGTGCCAGCAGACCGGGACTAGCGCCCTACAATGAGCAGTTCTTC.

This clonotype has just a few counts. The chain combines TRBV6-2 or TRBV6-3 with TRBJ1-5; TRBD1 aligns across 8 bases. CDR1 and CDR2 (germline): MNHEY, SVGEGT. V dropped 5 bases and J dropped 4; count of bases not matched to a gene: 10. The CDR3 length is 16 residues. CDR3 DNA sequence: TGTGCCAGCAGTCAGACCGACAGGGGTAGGAATCAGCCCCAGCATTTT. It encodes CASSQTDRGRNQPQHF.

The chain has TRBV28 and TRBJ2-1; 10 bases are a match to TRBD2. The CDR3 has 15 residues. Germline assignment: CDR1 MDHEN and CDR2 SYDVKM. Losses at the gene ends were 5 bases for V and 6 bases for J; bases not matched to a gene: 7. CDR3 protein: CASSVLAGVSNEQFF. DNA of the CDR3: TGTGCCAGCAGTGTCCTAGCGGGAGTGAGCAATGAGCAGTTCTTC.

This clonotype was observed a handful of times. This chain connects TRBV4-2 to TRBJ2-5; TRBD2 matches at 12 bases. Trimming cost V 4 bases and J 5 bases; bases outside gene matches: 8. The CDR3 runs to 16 residues. Germline V CDR1 and CDR2: LGHNA, YNFKEQ. CDR3 sequence: CASSRRLAGVMETQYF. Written as DNA, the CDR3 is TGTGCCAGCAGCCGCAGACTAGCGGGAGTCATGGAGACCCAGTACTTC.

The J gene is TRBJ2-1, the V gene TRBV20-1, with D possibly TRBD2 on 6 matching bases. The CDR3 runs 16 residues. V lost 0 bases and J 3 bases, leaving 15 bases between the germline ends. Looked up from germline, CDR1 is DFQATT and CDR2 is SNEGSKA (reference sequence). In nucleotides, the CDR3 is TGCAGTGCTAGAGATGTAACGGGGGAGGTCTACAATGAGCAGTTCTTC. Protein sequence: CSARDVTGEVYNEQFF.

This chain uses TRBV2 with TRBJ2-7, with D maybe TRBD1 (5 bases). Germline lookup yields CDR1 SNHLY and CDR2 FYNNEI. This CDR3 has 14 residues. The V end lost 5 bases, the J end lost 2 bases, and 13 bases lay between the germline ends. The CDR3 loop reads CASSRYGQTYEQYF. The CDR3 nucleotides are TGTGCCAGCAGTAGATACGGACAAACCTACGAGCAGTACTTC.

V and J are TRBV21-1 and TRBJ2-1; the D call TRBD2 from the table was never checked on the DNA. TRBV21-1 is a documented pseudogene. The CDR3 extends over 17 amino acids. The CDR3 spells CASSKGILAGFHNEQFF. The CDR3 DNA reads as TGTGCCAGCAGCAAGGGGATACTAGCGGGATTCCACAATGAGCAGTTCTTC.

This chain connects TRBV4-3 to TRBJ2-3; 12 positions agree with TRBD1. The J segment lost 5 bases and the V segment lost 0 bases, leaving 3 bases of the junction unmatched. This CDR3 contains 16 residues. CDR1 is LGHNA, CDR2 YSLEER, per germline. The CDR3 loop is CASSQEGTGGRDTQYF. The CDR3, as DNA: TGCGCCAGCAGCCAAGAGGGGACAGGGGGCAGAGATACGCAGTATTTT.

The chain has TRBV7-9 and TRBJ2-1, with D perhaps matching TRBD1 or TRBD2 (5 bases each). V shed 3 bases and J shed 4 bases, with 16 bases lying between them. The CDR3 has 16 residues. The germline V gene has CDR1 SEHNR and CDR2 FQNEAQ (reference sequence). CDR3 loop: CASSFLGDLSYNEQFF. The CDR3, as DNA: TGTGCCAGCAGCTTTTTGGGGGACCTTAGTTACAATGAGCAGTTCTTC.

The chain recombines TRBV7-6 with TRBJ1-1, with unresolved D. CDR1 and CDR2 from the germline V gene are SGHVS and FNYEAQ. The V and J ends lost 1 base and 0 bases respectively, with 15 bases between them. This CDR3 region has 17 residues. In nucleotides, the CDR3 is TGTGCCAGCAGCTTAGGTTTTCGTGGTGGAATGAACACTGAAGCTTTCTTT. As protein: CASSLGFRGGMNTEAFF.

The gene calls are TRBV5-4 and TRBJ2-1; either TRBD1 or TRBD2 may supply D (5 bases each). This CDR3 has 15 residues. Germline-derived CDR1 and CDR2 are SGHNT and YYREEE (reference sequence). The ends were cut back, 3 bases at V and 5 bases at J, with 15 bases in the middle. CDR3 in DNA: TGTGCCAGCAGCTCCGGGACCTTGGGGAACAATGAGCAGTTCTTC. Its translation: CASSSGTLGNNEQFF.

V is TRBV2 and J is TRBJ2-3; either TRBD1 or TRBD2 may supply D (5 bases each). Trimming removed 6 bases at V and 0 bases at J, with 13 bases between. The germline V gene encodes CDR1 SNHLY and CDR2 FYNNEI. The CDR3 covers 15 residues. This CDR3 is CASRGTEKSTDTQYF. DNA of the CDR3: TGTGCCAGCAGAGGGACCGAGAAAAGCACAGATACGCAGTATTTT.

The chain uses TRBV6-1 and TRBJ2-2; a possible D gene is TRBD1 (6 bases). Germline-derived CDR1 and CDR2 are MNHNS and SASEGT. V lost 10 bases, J lost 1 base, and 10 bases lay in between. The CDR3 spans 13 residues. The CDR3 DNA reads TGTGCCACCGAACAGGGGAACACCGGGGAGCTGTTTTTT. This translates into CATEQGNTGELFF.

V gene TRBV29-1 combines with J gene TRBJ1-6; possibly TRBD1 for D (5 bases). The CDR3 spans 13 residues. Germline V CDR1 and CDR2: SQVTM, ANQGSEA. V was clipped by 5 bases and J by 9 bases, with 14 bases between them. CDR3 sequence: CSVKWGLGSPLHF. The CDR3 nucleotides are TGCAGCGTTAAATGGGGCCTGGGTTCACCCCTCCACTTT.

This clonotype occurred many times. The chain joins TRBV6-1 to TRBJ1-1; 7 nucleotides align to TRBD1. The V gene's germline CDR1 is MNHNS and CDR2 SASEGT. Unmatched junction bases numbered 5, after V lost 4 bases and J lost 0 bases. The CDR3 extends over 15 amino acids. This CDR3 is CASSARQGMNTEAFF. In nucleotides, the CDR3 is TGTGCCAGCAGTGCCAGACAGGGTATGAACACTGAAGCTTTCTTT.

The sample holds a few counts of this clonotype. V is TRBV5-5 and J is TRBJ2-7, with D possibly TRBD2 on 6 matching bases. Germline V gene data show CDR1 as SGHKS and CDR2 as YYEKEE (reference sequence). CDR3 length equals 16 residues. V was cut by 1 base and J by 6 bases, with 20 bases left in between. The CDR3 DNA reads as TGTGCCAGCAGCTTGCGTTTCGCCGGGGGAAACTTCGAGCAGTACTTC. It codes for CASSLRFAGGNFEQYF.

The rearrangement uses TRBV3-1 and TRBJ1-4; 9 bases match TRBD1. The V gene's germline CDR1 is LGHDT and CDR2 YNNKEL (reference sequence). The CDR3 spans 15 residues. The ends lost 2 bases at V and 8 bases at J; junction bases unmatched: 6. The CDR3 is CASSQPGQGNEKLFF. The CDR3 nucleotides are TGTGCCAGCAGCCAACCGGGACAGGGTAACGAAAAACTGTTTTTT.

V and J are TRBV7-3 and TRBJ2-2; D call uncertain. The germline V gene has CDR1 SGHTA and CDR2 FQGTGA. V was pared by 3 bases and J by 6 bases, with 8 bases between. This CDR3 region has 13 residues. The CDR3 nucleotides are TGTGCCAGCAGCTTGAGTTGGTCCGGGGAGCTGTTTTTT. Translation gives CASSLSWSGELFF.

The rearrangement uses TRBV7-2 and TRBJ2-7; D is possibly TRBD2 (7 bases). Germline V gene data show CDR1 as SGHTA and CDR2 as FQGNSA. This CDR3 spans 14 amino acids. The V end lost 8 bases, the J end lost 2 bases, and 16 bases lay between the germline ends. In DNA form, the CDR3 reads TGTGCCAGCGGGGGGGCGGGAACCCCCTACGAGCAGTACTTC. Its translation is CASGGAGTPYEQYF.

This clonotype has just a few counts. This chain links TRBV20-1 with TRBJ1-1; 10 bases fit TRBD1. Germline CDR1 and CDR2: DFQATT and SNEGSKA (reference sequence). The CDR3 sequence is 15 residues long. V shed 6 bases and J 3 bases; nucleotides not matched to a gene: 10. The CDR3 is CSAMTGGGGDTEAFF. For the CDR3, the DNA is TGCAGTGCGATGACAGGGGGCGGGGGAGACACTGAAGCTTTCTTT.

This clonotype came up once. This sequence joins TRBV5-1 and TRBJ1-4, with TRBD1 identical over 9 bases. Germline V gene data show CDR1 as SGHRS and CDR2 as YFSETQ. The CDR3 is 15 amino acids. V shed 3 bases, J shed 8 bases, and the junction held 8 bases outside the gene matches. The CDR3 reads CASSSIGTGNEKLFF. The CDR3 nucleotides read TGCGCCAGCAGCTCGATCGGGACAGGGAACGAAAAACTGTTTTTT.